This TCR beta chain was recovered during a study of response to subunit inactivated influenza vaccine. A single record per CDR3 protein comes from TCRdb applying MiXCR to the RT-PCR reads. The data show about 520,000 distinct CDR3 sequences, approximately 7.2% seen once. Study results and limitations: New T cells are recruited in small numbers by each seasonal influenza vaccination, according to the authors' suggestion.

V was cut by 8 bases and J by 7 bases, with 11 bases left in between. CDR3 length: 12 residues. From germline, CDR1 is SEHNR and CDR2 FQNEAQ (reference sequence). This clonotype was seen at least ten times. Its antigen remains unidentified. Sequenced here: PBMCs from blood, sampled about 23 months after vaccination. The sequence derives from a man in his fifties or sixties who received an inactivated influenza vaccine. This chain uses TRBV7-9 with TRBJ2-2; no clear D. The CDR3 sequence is CASPRTNGELFF. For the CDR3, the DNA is TGTGCCAGCCCCCGAACGAACGGGGAGCTGTTTTTT.